Given below is one T cell receptor beta chain in context. What it binds is unknown. The PCR used 60 Vbeta and 13 Jbeta primers. Produced via immunoSEQ multiplex PCR; TCRdb's table is partial and in-frame only. The sample holds around 100,000 clones, about 75% seen once. The data belong to a study of cytomegalovirus exposure and HLA in healthy donors. This CDR3 is built from 20 residues. The germline CDR1 and CDR2 sequences are MDHEN and SYDVKM. With 7 bases removed from V and 0 bases from J, the gap between germline ends came to 28 bases. The study, taken as a whole, reports: Among the sequence variants, a highly shared cluster was likely an artifact of sequencing. Using the classifier, cytomegalovirus status was reportedly diagnosed with high specificity and sensitivity. TCR beta V segments were, for the most part, productive about 87% or about 30% of the time in an earlier analysis.

Sequencing was carried out using PBMCs. The origin of this receptor is a man in his sixties in good health and CMV-seropositive. The chain links TRBV28 to TRBJ1-5, with D possibly TRBD1 on 5 matching bases. The CDR3 here is CASKKPVAGQGTPSNQPQHF. CDR3 in DNA: TGTGCCAGCAAAAAGCCTGTGGCAGGGCAGGGTACACCTAGCAATCAGCCCCAGCATTTT.